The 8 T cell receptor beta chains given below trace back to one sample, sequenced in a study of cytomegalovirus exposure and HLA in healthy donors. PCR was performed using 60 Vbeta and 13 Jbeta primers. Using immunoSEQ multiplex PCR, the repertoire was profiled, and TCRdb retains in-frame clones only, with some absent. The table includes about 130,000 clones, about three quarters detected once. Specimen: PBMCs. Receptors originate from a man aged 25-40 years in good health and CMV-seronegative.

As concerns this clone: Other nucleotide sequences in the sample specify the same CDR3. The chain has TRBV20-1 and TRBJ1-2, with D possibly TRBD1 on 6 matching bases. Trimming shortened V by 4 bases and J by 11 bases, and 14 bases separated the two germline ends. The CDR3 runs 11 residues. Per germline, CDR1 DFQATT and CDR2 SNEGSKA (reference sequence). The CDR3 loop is CSATQGFGYTF. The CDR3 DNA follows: TGCAGTGCTACACAGGGATTTGGATACACCTTC.

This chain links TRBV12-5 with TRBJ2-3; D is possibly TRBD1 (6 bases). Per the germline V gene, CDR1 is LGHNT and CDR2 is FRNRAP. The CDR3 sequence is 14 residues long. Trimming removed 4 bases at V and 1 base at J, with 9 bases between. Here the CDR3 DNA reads TGTGCTAGTGGTTCACGGACAGGCACAGATACGCAGTATTTT. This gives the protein CASGSRTGTDTQYF.

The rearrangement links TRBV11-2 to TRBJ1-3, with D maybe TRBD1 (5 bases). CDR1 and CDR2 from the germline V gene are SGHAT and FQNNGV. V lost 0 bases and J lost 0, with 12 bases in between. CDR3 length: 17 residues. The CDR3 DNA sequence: TGTGCCAGCAGCTTAGATTCGGGGGGACTCTCTGGAAACACCATATATTTT. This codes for CASSLDSGGLSGNTIYF.

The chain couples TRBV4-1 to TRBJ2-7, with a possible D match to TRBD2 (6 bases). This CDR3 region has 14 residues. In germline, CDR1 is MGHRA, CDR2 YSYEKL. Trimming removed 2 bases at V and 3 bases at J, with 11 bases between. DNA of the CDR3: TGCGCCAGCAGCCAATACGACGGGGGCTACGAGCAGTACTTC. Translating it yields CASSQYDGGYEQYF.

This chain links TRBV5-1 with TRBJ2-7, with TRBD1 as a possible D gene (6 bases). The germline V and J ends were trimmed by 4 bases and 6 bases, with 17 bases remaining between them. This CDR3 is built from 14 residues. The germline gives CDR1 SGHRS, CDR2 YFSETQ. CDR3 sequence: CASSQDTRGGEQYF. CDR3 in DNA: TGCGCCAGCAGCCAAGACACCCGAGGGGGCGAGCAGTACTTC. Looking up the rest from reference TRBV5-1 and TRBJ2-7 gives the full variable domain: KAGVTQTPRYLIKTRGQQVTLSCSPISGHRSVSWYQQTPGQGLQFLFEYFSETQRNKGNFPGRFSGRQFSNSRSEMNVSTLELGDSALYLCASSQDTRGGEQYFGPGTRLTVT.

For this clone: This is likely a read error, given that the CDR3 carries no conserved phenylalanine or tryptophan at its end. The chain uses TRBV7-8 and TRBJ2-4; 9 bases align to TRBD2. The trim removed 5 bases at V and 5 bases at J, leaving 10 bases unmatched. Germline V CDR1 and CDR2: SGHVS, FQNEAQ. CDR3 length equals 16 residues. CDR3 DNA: TGTGCCAGCAGCCCTAGACTAGCGGAGACACAAAACATTCAGTACCTC. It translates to CASSPRLAETQNIQYL.

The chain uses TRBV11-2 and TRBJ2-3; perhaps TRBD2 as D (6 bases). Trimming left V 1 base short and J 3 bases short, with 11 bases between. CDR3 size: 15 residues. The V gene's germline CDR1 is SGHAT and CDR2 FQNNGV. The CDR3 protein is CASSLVLAETDTQYF. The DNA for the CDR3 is TGTGCCAGCAGCTTAGTCTTAGCGGAAACAGATACGCAGTATTTT.

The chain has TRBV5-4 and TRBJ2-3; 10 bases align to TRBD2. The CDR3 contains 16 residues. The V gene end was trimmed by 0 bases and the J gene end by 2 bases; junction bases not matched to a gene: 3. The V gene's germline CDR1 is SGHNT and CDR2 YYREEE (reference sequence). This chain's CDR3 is CASSLGLAGVTDTQYF. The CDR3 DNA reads TGTGCCAGCAGCTTGGGCCTAGCGGGGGTCACAGATACGCAGTATTTT.